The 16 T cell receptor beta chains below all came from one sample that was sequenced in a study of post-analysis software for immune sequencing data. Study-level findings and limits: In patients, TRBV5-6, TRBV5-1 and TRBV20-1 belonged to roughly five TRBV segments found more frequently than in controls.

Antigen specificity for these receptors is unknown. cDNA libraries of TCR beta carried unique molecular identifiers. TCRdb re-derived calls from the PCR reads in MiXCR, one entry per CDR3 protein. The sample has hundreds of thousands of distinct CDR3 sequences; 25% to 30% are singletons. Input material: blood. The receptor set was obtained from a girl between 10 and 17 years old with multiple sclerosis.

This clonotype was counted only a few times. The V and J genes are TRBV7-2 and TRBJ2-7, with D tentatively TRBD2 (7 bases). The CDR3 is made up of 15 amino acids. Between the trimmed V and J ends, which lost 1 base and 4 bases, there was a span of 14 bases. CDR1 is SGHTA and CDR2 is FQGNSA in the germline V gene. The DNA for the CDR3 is TGTGCCAGCAGCTTAGGATCCGGGGGGCCTTACGAGCAGTACTTC. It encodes CASSLGSGGPYEQYF.

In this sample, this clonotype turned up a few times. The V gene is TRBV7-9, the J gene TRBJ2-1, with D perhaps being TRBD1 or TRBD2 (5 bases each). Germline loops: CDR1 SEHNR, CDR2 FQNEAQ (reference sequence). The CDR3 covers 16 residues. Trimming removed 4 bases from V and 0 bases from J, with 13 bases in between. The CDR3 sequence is CASSSRGYDSYNEQFF. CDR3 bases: TGTGCCAGCAGCTCCCGGGGCTATGACTCCTACAATGAGCAGTTCTTC.

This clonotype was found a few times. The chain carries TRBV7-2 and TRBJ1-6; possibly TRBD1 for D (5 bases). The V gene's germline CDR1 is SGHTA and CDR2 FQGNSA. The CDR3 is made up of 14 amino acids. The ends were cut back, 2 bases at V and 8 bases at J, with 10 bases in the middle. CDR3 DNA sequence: TGTGCCAGCAGCTTATTGGGGGTTGATTCACCCCTCCACTTT. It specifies CASSLLGVDSPLHF. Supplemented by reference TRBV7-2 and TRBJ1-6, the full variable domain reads GAGVSQSPSNKVTEKGKDVELRCDPISGHTALYWYRQSLGQGLEFLIYFQGNSAPDKSGLPSDRFSAERTGGSVSTLTIQRTQQEDSAVYLCASSLLGVDSPLHFGNGTRLTVT.

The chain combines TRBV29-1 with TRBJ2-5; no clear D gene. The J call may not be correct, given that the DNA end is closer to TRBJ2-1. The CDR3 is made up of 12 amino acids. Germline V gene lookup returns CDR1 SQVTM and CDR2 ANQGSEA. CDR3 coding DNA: TGCAGCGCCATCCCAGGCCAAGAGACCCAGTTCTTC. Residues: CSAIPGQETQFF.

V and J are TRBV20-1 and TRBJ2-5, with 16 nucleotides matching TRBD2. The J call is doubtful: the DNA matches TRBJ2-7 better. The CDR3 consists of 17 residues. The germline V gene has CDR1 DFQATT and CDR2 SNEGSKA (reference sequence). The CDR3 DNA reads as TGCAGTGCTAGGCCGGGACTAGCGGGAGGGTCCCACCGCGAGCAGTACTTC. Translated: CSARPGLAGGSHREQYF.

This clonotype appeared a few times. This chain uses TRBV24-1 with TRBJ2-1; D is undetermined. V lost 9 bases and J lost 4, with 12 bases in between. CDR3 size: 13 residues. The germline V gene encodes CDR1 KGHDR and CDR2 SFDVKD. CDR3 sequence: CATGSTIYNEQFF. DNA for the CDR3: TGTGCCACCGGCTCGACGATATACAATGAGCAGTTCTTC.

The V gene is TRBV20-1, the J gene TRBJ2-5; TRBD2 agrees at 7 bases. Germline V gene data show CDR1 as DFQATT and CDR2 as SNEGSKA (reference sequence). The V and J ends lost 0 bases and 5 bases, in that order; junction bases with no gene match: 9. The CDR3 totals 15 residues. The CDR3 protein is CSARDSGRGVETQYF. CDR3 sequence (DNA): TGCAGTGCTAGAGACTCGGGCCGGGGGGTCGAGACCCAGTACTTC.

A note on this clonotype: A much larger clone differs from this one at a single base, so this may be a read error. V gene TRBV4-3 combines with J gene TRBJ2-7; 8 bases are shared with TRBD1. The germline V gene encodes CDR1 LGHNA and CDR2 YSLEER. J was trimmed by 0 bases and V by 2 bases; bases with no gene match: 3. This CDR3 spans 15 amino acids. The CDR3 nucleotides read TGCGCCAGCAGCCAATGGACAGGGAGCTCCTACGAGCAGTACTTC. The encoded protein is CASSQWTGSSYEQYF.

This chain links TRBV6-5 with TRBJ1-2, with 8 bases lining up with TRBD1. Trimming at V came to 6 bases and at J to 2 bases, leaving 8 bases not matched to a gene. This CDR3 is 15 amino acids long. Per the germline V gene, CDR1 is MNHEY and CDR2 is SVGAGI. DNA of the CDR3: TGTGCCAGCAGACCCGGGACAGGAAGAAACTATGGCTACACCTTC. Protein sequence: CASRPGTGRNYGYTF.

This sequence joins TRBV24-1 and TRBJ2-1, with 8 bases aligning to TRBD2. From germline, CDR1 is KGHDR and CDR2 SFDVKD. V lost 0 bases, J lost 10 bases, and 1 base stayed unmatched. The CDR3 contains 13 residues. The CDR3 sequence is CATSDLSGGEQFF. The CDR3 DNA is TGTGCCACCAGTGATTTGTCGGGAGGGGAGCAGTTCTTC.

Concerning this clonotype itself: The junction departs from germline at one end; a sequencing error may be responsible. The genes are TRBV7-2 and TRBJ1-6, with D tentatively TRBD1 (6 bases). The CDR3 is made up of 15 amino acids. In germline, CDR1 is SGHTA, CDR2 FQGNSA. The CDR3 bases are TGTGCCAGCAGACAGGGCGGTCTGGTTAATTCACCCCCCCACTTT. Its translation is CASRQGGLVNSPPHF.

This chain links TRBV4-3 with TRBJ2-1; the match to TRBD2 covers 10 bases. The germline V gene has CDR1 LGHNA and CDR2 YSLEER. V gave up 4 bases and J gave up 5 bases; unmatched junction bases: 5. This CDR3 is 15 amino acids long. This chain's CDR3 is CASSLSGRINNEQFF. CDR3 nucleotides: TGCGCCAGCAGCCTTAGCGGGAGGATAAACAATGAGCAGTTCTTC.

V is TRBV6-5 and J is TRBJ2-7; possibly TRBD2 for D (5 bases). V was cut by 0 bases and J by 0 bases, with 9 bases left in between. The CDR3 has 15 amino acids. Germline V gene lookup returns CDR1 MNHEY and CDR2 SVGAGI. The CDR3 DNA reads TGTGCCAGCAGTTACTCGAGGGAGACCTCCTACGAGCAGTACTTC. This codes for CASSYSRETSYEQYF.

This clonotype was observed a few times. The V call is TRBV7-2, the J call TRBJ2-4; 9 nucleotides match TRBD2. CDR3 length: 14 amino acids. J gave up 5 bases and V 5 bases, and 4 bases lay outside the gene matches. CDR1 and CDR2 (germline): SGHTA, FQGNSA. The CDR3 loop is CASSGSGSENIQYF. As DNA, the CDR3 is TGTGCCAGCAGCGGTAGCGGGAGTGAAAACATTCAGTACTTC.

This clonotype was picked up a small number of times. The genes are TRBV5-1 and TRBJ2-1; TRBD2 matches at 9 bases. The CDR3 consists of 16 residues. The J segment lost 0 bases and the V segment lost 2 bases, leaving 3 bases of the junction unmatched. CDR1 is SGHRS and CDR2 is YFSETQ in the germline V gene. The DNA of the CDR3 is TGCGCCAGCAGCTTCGGACTAGCGATCTCCTACAATGAGCAGTTCTTC. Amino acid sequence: CASSFGLAISYNEQFF.

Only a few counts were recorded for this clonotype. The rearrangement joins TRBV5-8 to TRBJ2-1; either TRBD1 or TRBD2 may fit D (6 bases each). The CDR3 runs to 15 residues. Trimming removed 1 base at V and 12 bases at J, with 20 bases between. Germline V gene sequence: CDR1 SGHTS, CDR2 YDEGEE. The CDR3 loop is CASSLWGAPGLVQFF. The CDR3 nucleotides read TGTGCCAGCAGCTTGTGGGGGGCCCCGGGGTTGGTGCAGTTCTTC.